Each of the 21 T cell receptor beta chains below was sequenced from the same sample in a study of blood T cells in healthy people across ages. A second PCR, run for roughly 7 to 11 cycles, used a sample-barcoded 5' primer plus a J-beta primer mix. TCRdb fed the 5' RACE reads into MiXCR, producing one record per CDR3 protein. The table includes about 1.8 million distinct CDR3 sequences, around half detected once. The sample consisted of blood. These receptors originate from a woman aged 35 to 49 in good health.

The chain recombines TRBV6-1 with TRBJ2-3; D possibly matches TRBD1 or TRBD2 (5 bases each). CDR1 is MNHNS, CDR2 SASEGT, per germline. The CDR3 contains 15 residues. The V and J ends lost 5 bases and 3 bases respectively, with 15 bases between them. The CDR3 sequence is CASSRDPILTDTQYF. The CDR3 region has the DNA TGTGCCAGCAGTAGGGACCCCATATTAACAGATACGCAGTATTTT.

The chain recombines TRBV28 with TRBJ1-2; D is uncertain. The CDR3 is 11 amino acids. The germline gives CDR1 MDHEN, CDR2 SYDVKM. The V gene lost 2 bases and the J gene lost 7 bases, with 5 bases spanning the gap. CDR3 in DNA: TGTGCCAGCAGTTTAAATTTTGGCTACACCTTC. Its translation is CASSLNFGYTF.

The rearrangement uses TRBV6-5 and TRBJ1-2, with 7 bases identical to TRBD1. Germline loops: CDR1 MNHEY, CDR2 SVGAGI. This CDR3 has 13 residues. Trimming took 8 bases from V and 7 from J; bases not matched to a gene: 10. CDR3 in amino acids: CASWGGAGGGYTF. CDR3 nucleotides: TGTGCCAGCTGGGGTGGGGCAGGGGGTGGCTACACCTTC.

This clonotype has more than one count but fewer than ten. The rearrangement links TRBV20-1 to TRBJ2-5; 11 bases are a match to TRBD2. The CDR3 sequence is 13 residues long. CDR1 DFQATT and CDR2 SNEGSKA come from the germline V gene (reference sequence). Trimming at V came to 6 bases and at J to 9 bases, leaving 9 bases not matched to a gene. This CDR3 reads CSAMGTSGGAQYF. The CDR3 bases are TGCAGTGCCATGGGGACTAGCGGAGGGGCCCAGTACTTC.

There are a few counts of this clonotype. The chain joins TRBV4-2 to TRBJ2-7; D ambiguous. The J call may be faulty, since TRBJ2-5 better matches the DNA end. Germline loops: CDR1 LGHNA, CDR2 YNFKEQ. This CDR3 spans 15 amino acids. In nucleotides, the CDR3 is TGTGCCAGCAGCCAAGCGGCGGACCCACGAGAGACCCAGTACTTC. Its translation: CASSQAADPRETQYF.

This clonotype has a handful of counts. The chain recombines TRBV28 with TRBJ2-7, with D perhaps matching TRBD1 (6 bases). The CDR3 runs 15 residues. V lost 0 bases to trimming and J lost 0 bases, with 9 bases between them. Germline V gives CDR1 MDHEN, CDR2 SYDVKM. The CDR3 loop reads CASSLWQGNSYEQYF. The DNA of the CDR3 is TGTGCCAGCAGTTTATGGCAGGGGAACTCCTACGAGCAGTACTTC.

The sample holds a few counts of this clonotype. The chain has TRBV28 and TRBJ2-7; D perhaps matches TRBD1 (6 bases). Germline CDR1 MDHEN, CDR2 SYDVKM. This CDR3 comprises 16 residues. Trimming stripped 7 bases from V and 2 bases from J, with 21 bases between. CDR3 sequence reads: CASINPRAGDAYEQYF. As DNA, the CDR3 is TGTGCCAGCATAAACCCCCGGGCAGGGGATGCCTACGAGCAGTACTTC.

The V call is TRBV7-2, the J call TRBJ2-7, with D possibly TRBD2 on 7 matching bases. The J call may not be correct, given that the DNA end is closer to TRBJ2-5. Germline-derived CDR1 and CDR2 are SGHTA and FQGNSA. The CDR3 consists of 17 residues. Here the CDR3 reads CASSLVSSGGLGETQYF. CDR3 nucleotides: TGTGCCAGCAGCTTAGTATCGTCGGGGGGCTTGGGAGAGACCCAGTACTTC.

This clonotype was observed a few times. The V and J genes are TRBV7-2 and TRBJ2-2, with a tentative D call TRBD2 (7 bases). V gave up 5 bases and J gave up 7 bases, with 14 bases separating them. Germline-derived CDR1 and CDR2 are SGHTA and FQGNSA. The CDR3 is 14 amino acids. DNA of the CDR3: TGTGCCAGCAGCAGGGAGGGGGTTATCGGGGAGCTGTTTTTT. This gives the protein CASSREGVIGELFF.

V usage is TRBV5-1 and J usage is TRBJ2-7; 7 bases align to TRBD2. The J call may not be correct, given that the DNA end is closer to TRBJ2-5. Germline V gene lookup returns CDR1 SGHRS and CDR2 YFSETQ. The CDR3 sequence is 15 residues long. The CDR3 loop reads CASSVGGSQGETQYF. CDR3 in DNA: TGCGCCAGCAGCGTGGGGGGGTCACAAGGAGAGACCCAGTACTTC.

The chain uses TRBV10-3 and TRBJ2-7; 7 bases map to TRBD1. The CDR3 is 15 residues long. J was trimmed by 0 bases and V by 6 bases; bases with no gene match: 8. Germline CDR1 reads ENHRY; CDR2 reads SYGVKD. The CDR3 bases are TGTGCCATCAGCATACAGGGGCCCTTCTCCTACGAGCAGTACTTC. This translates into CAISIQGPFSYEQYF.

The rearrangement joins TRBV28 to TRBJ2-7; D ambiguous. Germline CDR1 is MDHEN and CDR2 is SYDVKM. The length of the CDR3 is 14 residues. V was cut by 2 bases and J by 4 bases, with 12 bases left in between. The CDR3 loop is CASSLRSELYEQYF. The CDR3 region has the DNA TGTGCCAGCAGTTTAAGGTCAGAGCTATACGAGCAGTACTTC.

V and J are TRBV5-4 and TRBJ2-7; TRBD1 matches 9 bases. With 0 bases clipped from V and 0 bases from J, the junction kept 4 bases outside the gene matches. The germline CDR1 and CDR2 sequences are SGHNT and YYREEE (reference sequence). The CDR3 is 16 residues long. The CDR3 sequence: CASSLATGGLSYEQYF. The DNA of the CDR3 is TGTGCCAGCAGCTTGGCCACAGGGGGCCTCTCCTACGAGCAGTACTTC.

This clonotype was seen a handful of times. V is TRBV4-1 and J is TRBJ2-1; TRBD1 is a possible D gene (7 bases). Germline V CDR1 and CDR2: MGHRA, YSYEKL. Trimming removed 0 bases from V and 7 bases from J, with 22 bases in between. This CDR3 has 18 amino acids. The CDR3 spells CASSQDLRPATGRNEQFF. The CDR3 DNA follows: TGCGCCAGCAGCCAAGATCTTCGTCCCGCGACAGGGAGGAATGAGCAGTTCTTC.

This clonotype showed up just a few times. V gene TRBV29-1 combines with J gene TRBJ2-5; D tentatively fits TRBD1 or TRBD2 (6 bases each). Trimming stripped 7 bases from V and 5 bases from J, with 20 bases between. The CDR3 is made up of 14 amino acids. From germline, CDR1 is SQVTM and CDR2 ANQGSEA. DNA for the CDR3: TGCAGCGCCAGGACAGCGGGCAGGGAGGAGACCCAGTACTTC. Its protein is CSARTAGREETQYF.

The chain combines TRBV20-1 with TRBJ1-6; the D is unclear. CDR1 is DFQATT and CDR2 is SNEGSKA in the germline V gene (reference sequence). V lost 2 bases and J 8 bases, leaving 10 bases between the germline ends. This CDR3 spans 13 amino acids. The CDR3 sequence is CSARSINDSPLHF. Here the CDR3 DNA reads TGCAGTGCTAGATCCATCAACGATTCACCCCTCCACTTT.

The J gene is TRBJ1-4, the V gene TRBV29-1; no clear D gene. Germline CDR1 reads SQVTM; CDR2 reads ANQGSEA. V was pared by 4 bases and J by 2 bases, with 11 bases between. The CDR3 is 14 amino acids. The CDR3 bases are TGCAGCGTTGCTAGTGGGAGTACTAATGAAAAACTGTTTTTT. Residues: CSVASGSTNEKLFF.

The V and J genes are TRBV28 and TRBJ2-3, with TRBD2 matching 12 bases. This CDR3 contains 19 residues. Losses at the gene ends were 4 bases for V and 2 bases for J; bases not matched to a gene: 13. The germline CDR1 and CDR2 sequences are MDHEN and SYDVKM. In nucleotides, the CDR3 is TGTGCCAGCAGTTCCCTCGCCTCAACTAGCGGGGGGCACACAGATACGCAGTATTTT. Amino acid sequence: CASSSLASTSGGHTDTQYF.

This sequence joins TRBV5-6 and TRBJ2-1, with D unclear. Germline CDR1 reads SGHDT; CDR2 reads YYEEEE. The length of the CDR3 is 14 residues. V was cut by 1 base and J by 13 bases, with 18 bases left in between. The CDR3 nucleotides read TGTGCCAGCAGCTTGTACTCCGTCCAAGAGACCCAGTTCTTC. It translates to CASSLYSVQETQFF.

The CDR3 spells CATSRTKRETQYF. CDR3 nucleotides: TGTGCCACCAGCAGGACCAAGAGGGAGACCCAGTACTTC. V usage is TRBV15 and J usage is TRBJ2-5; D remains unclear. This CDR3 is built from 13 residues. V gave up 3 bases and J gave up 5 bases, with 10 bases separating them. The germline CDR1 and CDR2 sequences are LNHNV and YYDKDF (reference sequence).

This chain connects TRBV9 to TRBJ2-1; 8 positions agree with TRBD1. V shed 5 bases and J 6 bases; nucleotides not matched to a gene: 10. The CDR3 consists of 15 residues. The germline V gene has CDR1 SGDLS and CDR2 YYNGEE. The CDR3 nucleotides read TGTGCCAGCAGTAAGACAGGGGTATTGTTCAATGAGCAGTTCTTC. It is translated as CASSKTGVLFNEQFF. The complete variable domain, with remaining parts taken from reference TRBV9 and TRBJ2-1, reads DSGVTQTPKHLITATGQRVTLRCSPRSGDLSVYWYQQSLDQGLQFLIQYYNGEERAKGNILERFSAQQFPDLHSELNLSSLELGDSALYFCASSKTGVLFNEQFFGPGTRLTVL.